These T cell receptor beta chains were read from a single sample in a study of human T cells and chemical hapten exposure. MiXCR was run by TCRdb on the RACE reads, yielding one entry per CDR3 protein. This sample has tens of thousands of distinct CDR3 sequences, with about a tenth found just once. The sample in question was whole blood, obtained in connection with sensitization to the hapten diphenylcyclopropenone (DPC). The receptors here all came from a woman in her forties or fifties with alopecia areata. Some clones in this sample may be carry-over from other donors' samples. Both conserved end residues are part of each CDR3. A D gene is named only where the DNA matches it firmly. Clone size, where shown, is once, few, many, or a class for clones that have expanded.

D	V	J	size	CDR3	DNA
TRBD1	TRBV18	TRBJ1-2	many	CASSRQGVQIITF	TGTGCCAGCTCAAGACAGGGGGTCCAGATCATAACCTTC
-	TRBV18	TRBJ2-3	many	CASSPVGTSTDTQYF	TGTGCCAGCTCGCCCGTGGGGACCAGCACAGATACGCAGTATTTT
TRBD2	TRBV29-1	TRBJ2-1	few	CSARKASGSGEQFF	TGCAGCGCCCGAAAGGCTAGCGGGAGTGGTGAGCAGTTCTTC
TRBD1	TRBV19	TRBJ2-2	-	CASSPPGQGYTGELFF	TGTGCCAGTAGCCCACCGGGACAGGGGTACACCGGGGAGCTGTTTTTT
TRBD2	TRBV25-1	TRBJ2-2	many	CASNGLASSGELFF	TGTGCCAGCAACGGACTAGCTTCAAGCGGGGAGCTGTTTTTT
-	TRBV5-1	TRBJ2-2	-	CASSLDTVNTGELFF	TGCGCCAGCAGCTTGGACACGGTCAACACCGGGGAGCTGTTTTTT
-	TRBV6-5	TRBJ1-1	many	CASRRPRSEAFF	TGTGCCAGCAGGCGGCCTAGGTCTGAAGCTTTCTTT
-	TRBV21-1	TRBJ2-3	many	CASSKWQWTSGRADTQYF	TGTGCCAGCAGCAAATGGCAGTGGACTAGCGGGAGAGCAGATACGCAGTATTTT
-	TRBV7-9	TRBJ2-3	few	CASTLGTDTQYF	TGTGCCAGCACCTTGGGCACAGATACGCAGTATTTT
-	TRBV29-1	TRBJ1-1	many	CSTRQAWGTEAFF	TGCAGCACCCGACAGGCCTGGGGCACTGAAGCTTTCTTT
TRBD1	TRBV29-1	TRBJ2-3	many	CSVLGQHTDTQYF	TGCAGCGTCCTGGGACAGCACACAGATACGCAGTATTTT